The rows below give T cell receptor beta chains drawn from one sample of a study of cytomegalovirus exposure and HLA in healthy donors. Sequenced by immunoSEQ multiplex PCR; TCRdb stores in-frame clones only, minus some. The repertoire includes 200,000 to 300,000 clones, more than 75% of them detected once, and 4.5% to 6% sits in the top ten. Sequenced input: PBMCs. The receptors shown here come from a woman aged 40-49 years in good health and CMV-seropositive. CDR3s include the opening cysteine and the closing phenylalanine or tryptophan. A D gene is named only where the DNA matches it firmly. Not all rows give a size; the values are once, few, many and, for expanded clones, a class.

>TRBJ2-7|.|TRBV7-8|.
CASSSEFYEQYF
TGTGCCAGTAGCAGTGAGTTCTACGAGCAGTACTTC
>TRBJ1-6|.|TRBV19|.
CASSETGDNSPLHF
TGTGCCAGTAGTGAGACAGGTGATAATTCACCCCTCCACTTT
>TRBJ2-5|.|TRBV7-3|.
CASSPGNQETQYF
TGTGCCAGCAGCCCAGGAAACCAAGAGACCCAGTACTTC
>TRBJ2-7|TRBD2|TRBV7-6|.
CASSPMLGGGYYEQYF
TGTGCCAGCAGCCCGATGCTTGGCGGGGGATATTACGAGCAGTACTTC
>TRBJ1-2|.|TRBV19|.
CASSVRDKGWGYTF
TGTGCCAGTAGTGTCCGGGACAAGGGCTGGGGCTACACCTTC
>TRBJ1-1|.|TRBV28|once
CASSLGIENEAFF
TGTGCCAGCAGTTTAGGTATAGAGAATGAAGCTTTCTTT
>TRBJ2-7|TRBD2|TRBV14|few
CASSQLAGPYEQYF
TGTGCCAGCAGCCAGCTAGCGGGGCCCTACGAGCAGTACTTC
>TRBJ2-5|.|TRBV10-3|.
CAISGQGWEETQYF
TGTGCCATCAGTGGGCAGGGTTGGGAAGAGACCCAGTACTTC
>TRBJ1-1|.|TRBV4-1|.
CASRELLGGVLNTEAFF
TGCGCCAGCAGAGAACTCCTGGGGGGGGTACTGAACACTGAAGCTTTCTTT
>TRBJ2-7|.|TRBV9|.
CASSPGGRSYEQYF
TGTGCCAGCAGCCCTGGCGGGCGGAGCTACGAGCAGTACTTC
>TRBJ2-5|.|TRBV9|few
CASSVESQGLKETQYF
TGTGCCAGCAGCGTAGAGAGTCAGGGCCTCAAAGAGACCCAGTACTTC
>TRBJ1-1|.|TRBV28|.
CASSLGGAGKAFF
TGTGCCAGCAGTTTAGGAGGGGCCGGGAAAGCTTTCTTT
>TRBJ2-1|TRBD2|TRBV4-3|.
CASSQGLAGRVQFF
TGCGCCAGCAGCCAAGGGCTAGCGGGAAGGGTGCAGTTCTTC
>TRBJ2-3|TRBD2|TRBV7-2|.
CASSLGSGMVLDTQYF
TGTGCCAGCAGCTTAGGTAGCGGGATGGTTTTGGATACGCAGTATTTT
>TRBJ2-7|TRBD1|TRBV27|.
CASSNRGTYEQYF
TGTGCCAGCAGTAACAGGGGAACCTACGAGCAGTACTTC
>TRBJ2-5|TRBD1|TRBV5-1|.
CASSLAWDRGKETQYF
TGCGCCAGCAGCTTGGCTTGGGACAGGGGGAAAGAGACCCAGTACTTC
>TRBJ1-2|.|TRBV18|.
CASSPMVDYGYTF
TGTGCCAGCTCACCTATGGTAGACTATGGCTACACCTTC
>TRBJ2-1|TRBD2|TRBV10-2|.
CASSPAGLDVDEQFF
TGCGCCAGCAGCCCCGCCGGACTAGATGTGGATGAGCAGTTCTTC
>TRBJ2-7|.|TRBV30|.
CAWSVPGDLGGEQYF
TGTGCCTGGAGTGTACCCGGGGACTTAGGTGGCGAGCAGTACTTC
>TRBJ1-2|.|TRBV5-1|once
CASSHKDSRRNYGYTF
TGCGCCAGCAGCCACAAAGACAGTCGTAGAAACTATGGCTACACCTTC
>TRBJ2-3|.|TRBV13|.
CASSRGGSTDTQYF
TGTGCCAGCAGCCGAGGCGGGTCCACAGATACGCAGTATTTT
>TRBJ2-1|TRBD1|TRBV14|.
CASSPLDRGPVGEQFF
TGTGCCAGCAGCCCGCTCGACAGGGGGCCTGTCGGTGAGCAGTTCTTC
>TRBJ1-5|TRBD1|TRBV27|.
CASSLIGTEYSNQPQHF
TGTGCCAGCAGTTTAATCGGGACAGAATATAGCAATCAGCCCCAGCATTTT
>TRBJ1-2|TRBD1|TRBV15|.
CATRTGRGVGGYTF
TGTGCCACCCGGACAGGGAGGGGTGTTGGTGGCTACACCTTC
>TRBJ2-1|TRBD1|TRBV15|.
CATSRDHEEGTGALF
TGTGCCACCAGCAGAGATCATGAGGAGGGGACAGGGGCCCTCTTC
>TRBJ1-6|.|TRBV30|.
CAWSVRGGNSPLHF
TGTGCCTGGAGTGTGCGGGGGGGTAATTCACCCCTCCACTTT
>TRBJ1-2|TRBD1|TRBV7-8|.
CASSSGTRQGAFGYGYTF
TGTGCCAGCAGCTCCGGAACCAGGCAGGGGGCCTTTGGGTATGGCTACACCTTC
>TRBJ1-1|.|TRBV7-2|.
CASGLTNTEAFF
TGTGCCAGCGGGCTCACGAACACTGAAGCTTTCTTT
>TRBJ2-7|.|TRBV5-6|.
CASSWGTGTDLPMYF
.
>TRBJ2-1|TRBD2|TRBV4-2|.
CASSHMGGDLYNEQFF
TGTGCCAGCAGCCATATGGGGGGGGACCTATACAATGAGCAGTTCTTC
>TRBJ1-2|.|TRBV16|.
CASSQSSGLNGYTF
TGTGCCAGCAGCCAATCATCAGGGTTGAATGGCTACACCTTC
>TRBJ1-1|.|TRBV30|.
CAWSVGRGNTEAFF
TGTGCCTGGAGTGTAGGCCGCGGGAACACTGAAGCTTTCTTT
>TRBJ2-1|.|TRBV9|.
CASSVDGGRIDEQFF
TGTGCCAGCAGCGTGGACGGGGGGCGCATTGATGAGCAGTTCTTC
>TRBJ2-7|.|TRBV7-2|.
CASSSTSVAVLPYEQYF
TGTGCCAGCAGTTCTACGTCGGTGGCGGTATTGCCCTACGAGCAGTACTTC
>TRBJ1-1|.|TRBV10-3|.
CAISLGQGNTEAFF
TGTGCCATCAGTTTGGGACAAGGGAACACTGAAGCTTTCTTT
>TRBJ1-1|.|TRBV27|.
CASSSLLNTEAFF
TGTGCCAGCAGCTCCCTTCTGAACACTGAAGCTTTCTTT
>TRBJ2-2|.|TRBV19|.
CAVHRGVNTGELFF
TGTGCCGTACATCGGGGAGTTAACACCGGGGAGCTGTTTTTT
>TRBJ2-1|TRBD2|TRBV5-1|.
CASSSFSSGISYNEQFF
TGCGCCAGCAGCTCATTCTCTAGCGGAATCTCCTACAATGAGCAGTTCTTC
>TRBJ1-1|.|TRBV27|.
CASSFGGAWWTEAFF
TGTGCCAGCAGTTTTGGGGGGGCGTGGTGGACTGAAGCTTTCTTT
>TRBJ1-1|.|TRBV5-1|few
CASSLRQGNPEAFF
TGCGCCAGCAGCTTAAGGCAGGGTAACCCTGAAGCTTTCTTT
>TRBJ1-1|TRBD1|TRBV7-3|.
CASSPGGMEAFF
TGTGCCAGCAGCCCAGGGGGAATGGAAGCTTTCTTT
>TRBJ1-1|.|TRBV30|.
CAYSRLGRGTEAFF
TGTGCCTATTCTAGGCTAGGGAGGGGAACTGAAGCTTTCTTT
>TRBJ2-3|TRBD2|TRBV9|few
CASSPDPRGSQYF
TGTGCCAGCAGCCCAGACCCGCGGGGGTCGCAGTATTTT
>TRBJ2-1|.|TRBV27|.
CASGAVASGNEQFF
TGTGCCAGCGGAGCGGTTGCGTCGGGCAATGAGCAGTTCTTC
>TRBJ1-3|.|TRBV13|.
CASSFRVAYSGNTIYF
TGTGCCAGCAGCTTCAGGGTTGCTTACTCTGGAAACACCATATATTTT
>TRBJ2-7|TRBD2|TRBV6-1|few
CASSERRGGLYEQYF
TGTGCCAGCAGTGAAAGGCGGGGGGGCCTTTACGAGCAGTACTTC
>TRBJ2-4|TRBD2|TRBV7-2|.
CASSPRGAGGNIQYF
TGTGCCAGCAGCCCCCGAGGAGCGGGGGGAAACATTCAGTACTTC
>TRBJ1-5|.|TRBV30|once
CAWSATGPNNQPQHF
TGTGCCTGGAGTGCTACAGGCCCGAACAATCAGCCCCAGCATTTT
>TRBJ1-6|TRBD1|TRBV30|once
CAWSVRDRDNSPLHF
TGTGCCTGGAGTGTACGGGACAGGGATAATTCACCCCTCCACTTT
>TRBJ1-2|.|TRBV27|.
CASSALGDYGYTF
TGTGCCAGCAGTGCCTTAGGGGACTATGGCTACACCTTC
>TRBJ2-2|.|TRBV7-3|.
CASSLSGAPTGELFF
TGTGCCAGCAGCTTATCAGGGGCGCCCACCGGGGAGCTGTTTTTT